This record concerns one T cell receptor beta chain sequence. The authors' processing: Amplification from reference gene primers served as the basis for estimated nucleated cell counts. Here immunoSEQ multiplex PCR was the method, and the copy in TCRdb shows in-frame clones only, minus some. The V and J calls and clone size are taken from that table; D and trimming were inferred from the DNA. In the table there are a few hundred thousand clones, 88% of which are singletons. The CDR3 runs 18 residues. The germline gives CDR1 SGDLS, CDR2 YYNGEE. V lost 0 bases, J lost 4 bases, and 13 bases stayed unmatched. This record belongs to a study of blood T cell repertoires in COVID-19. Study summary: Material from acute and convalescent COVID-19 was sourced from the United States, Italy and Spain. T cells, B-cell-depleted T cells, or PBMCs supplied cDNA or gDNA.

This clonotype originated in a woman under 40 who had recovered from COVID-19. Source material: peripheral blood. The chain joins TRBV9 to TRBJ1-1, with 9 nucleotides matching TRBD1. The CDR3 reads CASSVVSGTGLMGTEAFF. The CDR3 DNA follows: TGTGCCAGCAGCGTAGTATCAGGGACAGGGTTGATGGGCACTGAAGCTTTCTTT.